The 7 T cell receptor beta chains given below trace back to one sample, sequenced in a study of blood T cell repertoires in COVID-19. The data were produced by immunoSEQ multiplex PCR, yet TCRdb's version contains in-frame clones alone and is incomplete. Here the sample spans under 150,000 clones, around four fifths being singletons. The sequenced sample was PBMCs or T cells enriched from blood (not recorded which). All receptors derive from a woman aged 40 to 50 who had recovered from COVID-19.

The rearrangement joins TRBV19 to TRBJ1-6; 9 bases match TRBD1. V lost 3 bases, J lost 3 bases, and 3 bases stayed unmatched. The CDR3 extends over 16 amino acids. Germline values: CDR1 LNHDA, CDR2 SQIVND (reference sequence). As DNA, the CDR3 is TGTGCCAGTAGTATTGGACAGGGGTACTATAATTCACCCCTCCACTTT. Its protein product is CASSIGQGYYNSPLHF.

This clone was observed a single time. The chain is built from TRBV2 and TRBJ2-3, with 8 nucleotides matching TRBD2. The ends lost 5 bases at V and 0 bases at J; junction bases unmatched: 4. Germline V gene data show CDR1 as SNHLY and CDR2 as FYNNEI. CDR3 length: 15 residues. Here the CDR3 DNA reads TGTGCCAGCAGTAGCGGGAGCCACAGCACAGATACGCAGTATTTT. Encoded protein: CASSSGSHSTDTQYF.

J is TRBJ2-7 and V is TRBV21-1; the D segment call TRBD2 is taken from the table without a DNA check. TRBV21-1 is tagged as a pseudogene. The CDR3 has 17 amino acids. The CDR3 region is CASRGQGSGTSVYEQYF. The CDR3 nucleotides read TGTGCCAGCAGAGGACAGGGCTCCGGGACTAGCGTTTACGAGCAGTACTTC.

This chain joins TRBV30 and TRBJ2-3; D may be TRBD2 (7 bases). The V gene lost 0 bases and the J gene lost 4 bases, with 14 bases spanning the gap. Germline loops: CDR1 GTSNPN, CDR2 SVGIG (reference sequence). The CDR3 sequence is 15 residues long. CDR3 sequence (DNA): TGTGCCTGGAGTGTACGTGCGGGGGCTGCAGATACGCAGTATTTT. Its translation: CAWSVRAGAADTQYF.

The CDR3 spells CASSQVAPRERTGLSPLHF. DNA for the CDR3: TGCGCCAGCAGCCAAGTTGCACCAAGGGAGAGGACAGGGCTTTCACCCCTCCACTTT. The J gene is TRBJ1-6, the V gene TRBV4-1; the match to TRBD1 covers 8 bases. Germline V CDR1 and CDR2: MGHRA, YSYEKL. J gave up 9 bases and V 1 base, and 17 bases lay outside the gene matches. The CDR3 is 19 amino acids.

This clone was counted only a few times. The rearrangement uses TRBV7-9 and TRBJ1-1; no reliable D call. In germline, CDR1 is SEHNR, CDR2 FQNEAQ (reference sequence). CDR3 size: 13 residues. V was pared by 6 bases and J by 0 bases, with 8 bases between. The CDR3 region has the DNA TGTGCCAGCAGTTTCGTCCTGAACACTGAAGCTTTCTTT. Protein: CASSFVLNTEAFF.

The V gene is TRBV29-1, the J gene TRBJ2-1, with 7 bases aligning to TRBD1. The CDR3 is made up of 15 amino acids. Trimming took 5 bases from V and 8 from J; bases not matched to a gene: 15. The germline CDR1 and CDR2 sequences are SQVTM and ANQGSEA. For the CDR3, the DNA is TGCAGCGTTTTAACAAGGACAGGTTACGTAGATGAGCAGTTCTTC. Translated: CSVLTRTGYVDEQFF.